Sequencing of this T cell receptor beta chain was carried out in a study of T cell repertoires in cytomegalovirus infection. V lost 0 bases, J lost 0 bases, and 6 bases lay in between. CDR1 is SGHVS, CDR2 FQNEAQ, per germline. The CDR3 has 14 residues. TCRdb recomputed calls from the reads with MiXCR, one row per CDR3 protein. Here the sample spans approximately 700,000 distinct CDR3 sequences, roughly a third being singletons. This clonotype was observed at least ten times. Material for sequencing was PBMCs. V is TRBV7-8 and J is TRBJ2-7, with D perhaps matching TRBD2 (6 bases). The clonotype was recovered from a human donor in good health (CMV status not recorded). Some clones in this sample may be carry-over from other donors' samples. DNA for the CDR3: TGTGCCAGCAGCTTAGCCGGGAGCTCCTACGAGCAGTACTTC. The encoded protein is CASSLAGSSYEQYF. Based on the CDR3 plus reference TRBV7-8 and TRBJ2-7, the full variable domain is GAGVSQSPRYKVAKRGQDVALRCDPISGHVSLFWYQQALGQGPEFLTYFQNEAQLDKSGLPSDRFFAERPEGSVSTLKIQRTQQEDSAVYLCASSLAGSSYEQYFGPGTRLTVT.